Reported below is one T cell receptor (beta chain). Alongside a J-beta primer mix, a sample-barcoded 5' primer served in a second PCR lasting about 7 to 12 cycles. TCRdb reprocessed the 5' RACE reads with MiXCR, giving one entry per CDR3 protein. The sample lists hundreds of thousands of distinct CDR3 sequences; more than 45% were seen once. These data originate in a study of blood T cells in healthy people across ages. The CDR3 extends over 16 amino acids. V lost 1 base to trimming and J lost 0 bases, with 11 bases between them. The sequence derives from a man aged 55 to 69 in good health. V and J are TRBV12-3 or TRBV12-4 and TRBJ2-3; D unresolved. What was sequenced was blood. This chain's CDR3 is CASSLGLSESTDTQYF. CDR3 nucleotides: TGTGCCAGCAGTTTAGGGCTTAGTGAAAGCACAGATACGCAGTATTTT.